These 30 T cell receptor beta chains originate from one sample sequenced in a study of cytomegalovirus exposure and HLA in healthy donors. It was with 60 Vbeta and 13 Jbeta primers that the PCR ran. Here immunoSEQ multiplex PCR was the method, and the copy in TCRdb shows in-frame clones only, minus some. This sample's clone table lists about 40,000 clones. Sequences were obtained from PBMCs. The origin of the receptors is a human donor in good health.

This clone is called medium-sized (0.01 to 0.1%) based on its frequency. The chain carries TRBV19 and TRBJ2-1; 8 positions match TRBD1. Germline CDR1 LNHDA, CDR2 SQIVND (reference sequence). This CDR3 contains 13 residues. Germline trimming cut 7 bases from V and 7 bases from J; bases unmatched to any gene: 6. The CDR3 DNA reads TGTGCCAGTACCCGGACAGGGTGGAATGAGCAGTTCTTC. Amino acid sequence: CASTRTGWNEQFF.

The V call is TRBV28, the J call TRBJ1-1, with 8 bases identical to TRBD1. The V gene end was trimmed by 4 bases and the J gene end by 2 bases; junction bases not matched to a gene: 6. Germline CDR1 is MDHEN and CDR2 is SYDVKM. This CDR3 comprises 15 residues. The DNA for the CDR3 is TGTGCCAGCAGTTGGGGACAGGCCGATAACACTGAAGCTTTCTTT. The encoded protein is CASSWGQADNTEAFF.

The rearrangement uses TRBV5-6 and TRBJ2-3; TRBD1 matches at 8 bases. The CDR3 is 15 residues long. Per germline, CDR1 SGHDT and CDR2 YYEEEE. Losses at the gene ends were 4 bases for V and 3 bases for J; bases not matched to a gene: 7. The chain's CDR3 is CASSQYRGSTDTQYF. The CDR3 DNA reads as TGTGCCAGCAGCCAATACAGGGGGTCGACAGATACGCAGTATTTT.

The chain combines TRBV7-8 with TRBJ1-3; TRBD1 might be the D (6 bases). Per the germline V gene, CDR1 is SGHVS and CDR2 is FQNEAQ. Trimming left V 5 bases short and J 3 bases short, with 14 bases between. CDR3 length equals 15 residues. CDR3 DNA sequence: TGTGCCAGCAGCACCCGGACAGTTCTTGGAAACACCATATATTTT. It encodes CASSTRTVLGNTIYF.

The rearrangement uses TRBV19 and TRBJ1-2; the match to TRBD1 covers 7 bases. Germline lookup yields CDR1 LNHDA and CDR2 SQIVND (reference sequence). The ends lost 6 bases at V and 5 bases at J; junction bases unmatched: 3. CDR3 length: 12 amino acids. DNA of the CDR3: TGTGCCAGTAGGGGACAGCTATATGGCTACACCTTC. Translated, it gives CASRGQLYGYTF.

The chain joins TRBV5-1 to TRBJ1-2; 7 bases fit TRBD1. J was trimmed by 10 bases and V by 4 bases; bases with no gene match: 13. CDR3 length: 14 residues. The germline V gene has CDR1 SGHRS and CDR2 YFSETQ. The CDR3 sequence: CASSRSTGQVSYTF. The CDR3, as DNA: TGCGCCAGCAGCCGCTCGACAGGGCAGGTCTCCTACACCTTC.

Comment on this clone: This sample also contains other DNA sequences that code for the same CDR3. The chain combines TRBV11-2 with TRBJ2-1, with 8 positions matching TRBD2. With 3 bases clipped from V and 8 bases from J, the junction kept 6 bases outside the gene matches. Germline-derived CDR1 and CDR2 are SGHAT and FQNNGV. This CDR3 is built from 14 residues. The chain's CDR3 is CASSFGAGVDEQFF. The DNA of the CDR3 is TGTGCCAGCAGCTTTGGAGCGGGGGTCGATGAGCAGTTCTTC.

The CDR3 DNA reads as TGTGCCAGCAGTGCTGAATTAGCGAACTATGGCTACACCTTC. This gives the protein CASSAELANYGYTF. The rearrangement links TRBV6-6 to TRBJ1-2; D call uncertain. Germline CDR1 reads MNHNY; CDR2 reads SVGAGI (reference sequence). This CDR3 spans 14 amino acids. The V end was cut by 5 bases, the J end by 2 bases, with 12 bases between.

The chain employs TRBV30 and TRBJ2-7; D unresolved. The CDR3 runs 11 residues. Trimming took 1 base from V and 4 from J, leaving 5 bases between them. Germline V gene lookup returns CDR1 GTSNPN and CDR2 SVGIG (reference sequence). In DNA, the CDR3 is TGTGCCTGGAGTGAGAGGTACGAGCAGTACTTC. It codes for CAWSERYEQYF.

The chain uses TRBV29-1 and TRBJ1-1; TRBD1 agrees at 9 bases. Trimming took 7 bases from V and 3 from J; bases not matched to a gene: 9. The CDR3 is 14 residues long. Germline loops: CDR1 SQVTM, CDR2 ANQGSEA. The CDR3 nucleotides are TGCAGCGCTGGGGGACAGGGTATGCACACTGAAGCTTTCTTT. This gives the protein CSAGGQGMHTEAFF.

This chain links TRBV7-2 with TRBJ2-3; 7 nucleotides agree with TRBD2. Germline CDR1 SGHTA, CDR2 FQGNSA. This CDR3 comprises 16 residues. Trimming at V came to 6 bases and at J to 2 bases, leaving 11 bases not matched to a gene. CDR3 sequence: CASSSSGGGVTDTQYF. The CDR3 nucleotides are TGTGCCAGCAGTTCCTCGGGAGGCGGGGTCACAGATACGCAGTATTTT.

The chain couples TRBV5-4 to TRBJ2-5; 10 bases are shared with TRBD2. The V gene's germline CDR1 is SGHNT and CDR2 YYREEE (reference sequence). Losses at the gene ends were 4 bases for V and 4 bases for J; bases not matched to a gene: 7. CDR3 length: 15 residues. The chain's CDR3 is CASSLTSGSSETQYF. The CDR3 DNA sequence: TGTGCCAGCAGCCTGACTAGCGGGTCGTCAGAGACCCAGTACTTC.

The chain couples TRBV30 to TRBJ1-3; 8 bases agree with TRBD1. After removal of 5 bases from V and 0 bases from J, the junction contained 9 bases not matched to a gene. Per germline, CDR1 GTSNPN and CDR2 SVGIG (reference sequence). The CDR3 loop spans 16 amino acids. DNA of the CDR3: TGTGCCTGGTATCTTCAGGGGGCTACCTCTGGAAACACCATATATTTT. Translation: CAWYLQGATSGNTIYF.

The chain combines TRBV18 with TRBJ1-1, with D unclear. The germline V gene has CDR1 KGHSH and CDR2 LQKENI. CDR3 length: 14 residues. V dropped 3 bases and J dropped 0 bases, with 8 bases sitting between them. DNA of the CDR3: TGTGCCAGCTCACCTATCCCTTTGAACACTGAAGCTTTCTTT. This translates into CASSPIPLNTEAFF.

The CDR3 nucleotides are TGCAGCGTTGGACAGGCGGGCTATGGCTACACCTTC. This sequence encodes CSVGQAGYGYTF. The V and J genes are TRBV29-1 and TRBJ1-2; possibly TRBD1 for D (6 bases). Trimming left V 4 bases short and J 4 bases short, with 10 bases between. This CDR3 region has 12 residues. CDR1 is SQVTM, CDR2 ANQGSEA, per germline.

The chain is built from TRBV5-1 and TRBJ1-1; D gene unclear. Germline V CDR1 and CDR2: SGHRS, YFSETQ. V was pared by 4 bases and J by 0 bases, with 10 bases between. CDR3 length: 14 residues. The CDR3 spells CASSESRMNTEAFF. The CDR3 region has the DNA TGCGCCAGCAGCGAAAGTAGAATGAACACTGAAGCTTTCTTT.

This chain uses TRBV2 with TRBJ1-2; D is perhaps TRBD1 (6 bases). There are 12 residues in the CDR3. Germline CDR1 reads SNHLY; CDR2 reads FYNNEI. V was shortened by 4 bases and J by 6 bases, with 9 bases between the two germline ends. The chain's CDR3 is CASSVQGNGYTF. The CDR3, as DNA: TGTGCCAGCAGTGTACAGGGTAATGGCTACACCTTC.

This chain uses TRBV6-1 with TRBJ2-7, with 10 bases fitting TRBD1. Unmatched junction bases numbered 9, after V lost 3 bases and J lost 7 bases. The CDR3 spans 15 residues. The V gene's germline CDR1 is MNHNS and CDR2 SASEGT. The CDR3 region has the DNA TGTGCCAGCAGTGAGTGGGGGACAGGGGTTTATGAGCAGTACTTC. Encoded protein: CASSEWGTGVYEQYF.

V and J are TRBV7-9 and TRBJ1-2, with 7 bases fitting TRBD1. Trimming removed 5 bases from V and 4 bases from J; junction bases left unmatched: 13. From germline, CDR1 is SEHNR and CDR2 FQNEAQ (reference sequence). CDR3 length: 16 residues. The CDR3 spells CASSPRQGLPLYGYTF. The CDR3 DNA follows: TGTGCCAGCAGCCCACGACAGGGTTTGCCCCTCTATGGCTACACCTTC.

V gene TRBV6-4 combines with J gene TRBJ1-2, with 9 bases aligning to TRBD1. V trimming: 4 bases; J trimming: 4 bases; junction bases outside the gene matches: 1. This CDR3 region has 13 residues. Germline CDR1 is MRHNA and CDR2 is SNTAGT. For the CDR3, the DNA is TGTGCCAGCAGTGCGGGACAGGGCTATGGCTACACCTTC. Protein sequence: CASSAGQGYGYTF.

The chain uses TRBV30 and TRBJ1-2; D might be TRBD1 (6 bases). The V and J ends lost 8 bases and 4 bases respectively, with 23 bases between them. CDR3 length: 15 residues. CDR1 and CDR2 (germline): GTSNPN, SVGIG (reference sequence). This CDR3 reads CAGARGGPIGYGYTF. The CDR3 DNA is TGTGCCGGGGCCAGGGGCGGGCCTATAGGCTATGGCTACACCTTC.

V and J are TRBV7-9 and TRBJ1-2; D might be TRBD1 (5 bases). Trimming took off 5 bases at V and 6 bases at J, with 19 bases between the two ends. CDR1 is SEHNR and CDR2 is FQNEAQ in the germline V gene (reference sequence). The CDR3 consists of 15 residues. CDR3 protein: CASSRTTTLLDGYTF. As DNA, the CDR3 is TGTGCCAGCAGCAGGACAACTACTCTCCTGGATGGCTACACCTTC.

The chain carries TRBV18 and TRBJ1-1; TRBD1 aligns across 11 bases. The CDR3 runs 14 residues. The J segment lost 4 bases and the V segment lost 6 bases, leaving 4 bases of the junction unmatched. Germline CDR1 and CDR2: KGHSH and LQKENI. The CDR3 DNA reads TGTGCCAGCTCCCCAGGGACAGGGGGCACTGAAGCTTTCTTT. It codes for CASSPGTGGTEAFF.

The genes are TRBV4-1 and TRBJ2-7; D perhaps matches TRBD1 (5 bases). The CDR3 consists of 15 residues. V dropped 1 base and J dropped 2 bases, with 12 bases sitting between them. The germline V gene has CDR1 MGHRA and CDR2 YSYEKL. CDR3 in amino acids: CASSQGFTGPYEQYF. As DNA, the CDR3 is TGCGCCAGCAGCCAAGGATTCACAGGACCCTACGAGCAGTACTTC.

The chain joins TRBV6-5 to TRBJ1-1, with D possibly TRBD1 on 5 matching bases. This CDR3 has 13 residues. The germline V gene encodes CDR1 MNHEY and CDR2 SVGAGI. The ends were cut back, 6 bases at V and 6 bases at J, with 14 bases in the middle. CDR3 sequence reads: CASRKGWGAEAFF. For the CDR3, the DNA is TGTGCCAGCAGAAAAGGGTGGGGGGCTGAAGCTTTCTTT.

The CDR3 loop reads CASSYLPGRYGYTF. CDR3 DNA: TGTGCCAGCAGTTACCTCCCGGGGAGGTATGGCTACACCTTC. The chain recombines TRBV27 with TRBJ1-2; D is undetermined. Per germline, CDR1 MNHEY and CDR2 SMNVEV (reference sequence). Trimming pared 4 bases from V and 5 bases from J, leaving 14 bases between. The CDR3 spans 14 residues.

Notes on this clone: At one end the junction does not follow the germline gene, possibly because of a read error. The chain has TRBV9 and TRBJ2-1, with D maybe TRBD2 (5 bases). Germline V gene sequence: CDR1 SGDLS, CDR2 YYNGEE. The CDR3 spans 12 residues. The chain's CDR3 is CASSVDRGKVIF. The CDR3, as DNA: TGTGCCAGCAGCGTAGATAGAGGGAAAGTAATCTTC. Drawing the rest from reference TRBV9 and TRBJ2-1, the complete variable domain is DSGVTQTPKHLITATGQRVTLRCSPRSGDLSVYWYQQSLDQGLQFLIQYYNGEERAKGNILERFSAQQFPDLHSELNLSSLELGDSALYFCASSVDRGKVIFGPGTRLTVL.

The chain combines TRBV7-6 with TRBJ2-1; 10 positions match TRBD2. Looked up from germline, CDR1 is SGHVS and CDR2 is FNYEAQ. CDR3 length: 15 residues. V shed 5 bases, J shed 7 bases, and the junction held 8 bases outside the gene matches. The CDR3 DNA follows: TGTGCCAGCAGCCATTCTAGCGGGGGAGGGAATGAGCAGTTCTTC. Encoded protein: CASSHSSGGGNEQFF.

This CDR3 is CASSLGGTASTDTQYF. CDR3 DNA sequence: TGCGCCAGCAGCTTGGGGGGGACAGCTAGCACAGATACGCAGTATTTT. The chain is built from TRBV5-1 and TRBJ2-3; 7 positions agree with TRBD1. V lost 0 bases, J lost 0 bases, and 4 bases stayed unmatched. Germline V lookup: CDR1 SGHRS, CDR2 YFSETQ. This CDR3 is 16 amino acids long.

The CDR3 sequence is CSVARANYGYTF. As DNA, the CDR3 is TGCAGCGTTGCTCGTGCTAACTATGGCTACACCTTC. The chain is built from TRBV29-1 and TRBJ1-2; D is ambiguous. Germline CDR1 SQVTM, CDR2 ANQGSEA. Trimming stripped 4 bases from V and 0 bases from J, with 6 bases between. CDR3 size: 12 residues.